The 15 T cell receptor beta chains below all came from one sample that was sequenced in a study of blood T cell repertoires in COVID-19. Sequencing was performed with immunoSEQ multiplex PCR; in TCRdb, only in-frame clones are kept and a portion is missing. The repertoire holds about 160,000 clones, with roughly 88% as singletons. The sample comprised peripheral blood. These TCRs come from an elderly man with COVID-19, enrolled during active disease.

V usage is TRBV3-1 (or the pseudogene TRBV3-2) and J usage is TRBJ2-1, with 9 positions matching TRBD1. The junction had 6 bases not matched to a gene; V was cut back by 4 bases and J by 8 bases. This CDR3 has 14 amino acids. Germline lookup yields CDR1 LGHDT and CDR2 YNNKEL (reference sequence). DNA of the CDR3: TGTGCCAGCAGCCTACTTCGGACAGGGGATGAGCAGTTCTTC. It yields the protein CASSLLRTGDEQFF.

A note on this clone: The sample holds other DNA sequences that translate to the same CDR3. The J gene is TRBJ1-1, the V gene TRBV7-9; the match to TRBD1 covers 9 bases. The CDR3 has 14 residues. The ends lost 4 bases at V and 5 bases at J; junction bases unmatched: 5. Germline V gene data show CDR1 as SEHNR and CDR2 as FQNEAQ (reference sequence). This chain's CDR3 is CASSSGQGDTEAFF. The DNA for the CDR3 is TGTGCCAGCAGCTCGGGACAGGGTGATACTGAAGCTTTCTTT.

The chain links TRBV6-5 to TRBJ1-5; D possibly corresponds to TRBD1 (6 bases). The germline V gene has CDR1 MNHEY and CDR2 SVGAGI. This CDR3 has 16 residues. With 0 bases removed from V and 2 bases from J, the gap between germline ends came to 11 bases. The CDR3 loop reads CASSYSRTAGNQPQHF. The CDR3 DNA reads TGTGCCAGCAGTTACTCCCGGACAGCTGGCAATCAGCCCCAGCATTTT.

This rearrangement joins TRBV24-1 to TRBJ2-5; TRBD1 agrees at 9 bases. Germline CDR1 reads KGHDR; CDR2 reads SFDVKD. The CDR3 is made up of 13 amino acids. J was trimmed by 1 base and V by 11 bases; bases with no gene match: 4. CDR3 sequence reads: CASGQGSQETQYF. In nucleotides, the CDR3 is TGTGCCAGCGGACAGGGGAGCCAAGAGACCCAGTACTTC.

The J gene is TRBJ1-1, the V gene TRBV18; D perhaps matches TRBD1 (5 bases). Between the trimmed V and J ends, which lost 6 bases and 3 bases, there was a span of 11 bases. There are 13 residues in the CDR3. From germline, CDR1 is KGHSH and CDR2 LQKENI. The CDR3 sequence: CASSSTADTEAFF. In nucleotides, the CDR3 is TGTGCCAGCTCTTCGACAGCAGACACTGAAGCTTTCTTT.

J is TRBJ2-3 and V is TRBV2; 8 positions agree with TRBD1. CDR1 is SNHLY and CDR2 is FYNNEI in the germline V gene. V lost 11 bases, J lost 3 bases, and 10 bases stayed unmatched. This CDR3 contains 14 residues. The CDR3 spells CAGNGQGVTDTQYF. CDR3 bases: TGTGCCGGCAACGGACAGGGAGTAACAGATACGCAGTATTTT. Based on the CDR3 plus reference TRBV2 and TRBJ2-3, the full variable domain is EPEVTQTPSHQVTQMGQEVILRCVPISNHLYFYWYRQILGQKVEFLVSFYNNEISEKSEIFDDQFSVERPDGSNFTLKIRSTKLEDSAMYFCAGNGQGVTDTQYFGPGTRLTVL.

The chain combines TRBV10-3 with TRBJ1-4; the D gene is possibly TRBD1 (6 bases). Germline CDR1 is ENHRY and CDR2 is SYGVKD. V shed 3 bases and J shed 0 bases, with 11 bases lying between them. The CDR3 is 16 amino acids. CDR3 residues: CAISDRGDSTNEKLFF. The CDR3 bases are TGTGCCATCAGTGACAGGGGCGACTCAACTAATGAAAAACTGTTTTTT.

The rearrangement joins TRBV19 to TRBJ1-5; perhaps TRBD1 as D (6 bases). V shed 3 bases and J shed 5 bases, with 11 bases lying between them. This CDR3 comprises 14 residues. Germline values: CDR1 LNHDA, CDR2 SQIVND (reference sequence). CDR3 in amino acids: CASSIKAGDQPQHF. The CDR3, as DNA: TGTGCCAGTAGTATTAAGGCAGGGGATCAGCCCCAGCATTTT.

The chain joins TRBV6-5 to TRBJ2-3; TRBD2 matches 11 bases. Germline V CDR1 and CDR2: MNHEY, SVGAGI. J lost 2 bases, V lost 4 bases, and 2 bases had no gene match. The CDR3 spans 15 residues. The CDR3: CASSLLAGDTDTQYF. CDR3 DNA sequence: TGTGCCAGCAGTTTACTAGCGGGGGACACAGATACGCAGTATTTT.

This chain connects TRBV5-5 to TRBJ1-5, with D unresolved. CDR1 SGHKS and CDR2 YYEKEE come from the germline V gene (reference sequence). The CDR3 consists of 14 residues. V dropped 3 bases and J dropped 3 bases, with 10 bases sitting between them. This CDR3 reads CASSSTGYNQPQHF. CDR3 in DNA: TGTGCCAGCAGCTCGACGGGGTACAATCAGCCCCAGCATTTT.

V is TRBV5-1 and J is TRBJ2-7; 7 nucleotides match TRBD1. The CDR3 covers 15 residues. Per the germline V gene, CDR1 is SGHRS and CDR2 is YFSETQ. V trimming: 4 bases; J trimming: 2 bases; junction bases outside the gene matches: 9. The CDR3 protein is CASSLRTGGTYEQYF. The CDR3 DNA is TGCGCCAGCAGCCTACGGACAGGAGGAACCTACGAGCAGTACTTC.

The rearrangement uses TRBV5-6 and TRBJ1-5, with TRBD1 as a possible D gene (5 bases). Trimming pared 0 bases from V and 4 bases from J, leaving 8 bases between. The germline V gene encodes CDR1 SGHDT and CDR2 YYEEEE. This CDR3 spans 14 amino acids. This CDR3 is CASSLGGANQPQHF. CDR3 sequence (DNA): TGTGCCAGCAGCTTGGGGGGCGCTAATCAGCCCCAGCATTTT.

The chain joins TRBV5-1 to TRBJ1-1; TRBD1 matches 7 bases. Germline values: CDR1 SGHRS, CDR2 YFSETQ. Unmatched junction bases numbered 5, after V lost 4 bases and J lost 2 bases. CDR3 length: 14 amino acids. The CDR3 here is CASSKGQTNTEAFF. The CDR3 DNA follows: TGCGCCAGCAGCAAGGGACAGACTAACACTGAAGCTTTCTTT.

V usage is TRBV20-1 and J usage is TRBJ1-1; D gene unclear. The CDR3 contains 11 residues. From germline, CDR1 is DFQATT and CDR2 SNEGSKA (reference sequence). The V end was cut by 3 bases, the J end by 3 bases, with 5 bases between. The CDR3 DNA reads TGCAGTGCTAGCCCAGACACTGAAGCTTTCTTT. This sequence encodes CSASPDTEAFF.

J is TRBJ2-7 and V is TRBV28; D uncertain. The CDR3 runs 14 residues. Germline CDR1 MDHEN, CDR2 SYDVKM. Deletions cut 7 bases from V and 0 bases from J, with 13 bases between. CDR3 DNA sequence: TGTGCCAGCACCCTCCGGCAGGTCTCCTACGAGCAGTACTTC. It encodes CASTLRQVSYEQYF. Looking up the rest from reference TRBV28 and TRBJ2-7 gives the full variable domain: DVKVTQSSRYLVKRTGEKVFLECVQDMDHENMFWYRQDPGLGLRLIYFSYDVKMKEKGDIPEGYSVSREKKERFSLILESASTNQTSMYLCASTLRQVSYEQYFGPGTRLTVT.